What follows are 31 T cell receptor beta chains derived from one specimen sequenced in a study of cytomegalovirus exposure and HLA in healthy donors. Amplification used 60 Vbeta primers and 13 Jbeta primers. The assay was immunoSEQ multiplex PCR, and TCRdb's table has in-frame clones only and misses some. The data show 160,000 or so clones, with around 76% seen just once and about 1.3% held by the top ten. Sequenced: PBMCs. These receptors came from a man aged 60 to 69 in good health and CMV-seronegative.

V usage is TRBV12-5 and J usage is TRBJ2-1; TRBD1 agrees at 7 bases. The CDR3 sequence is 16 residues long. CDR1 is LGHNT and CDR2 is FRNRAP in the germline V gene. Trimming cost V 0 bases and J 6 bases; bases outside gene matches: 8. The CDR3 coding sequence is TGTGCTAGTGGTTTGGTCCTCACAGGGGACCCCAATGAGCAGTTCTTC. It is translated as CASGLVLTGDPNEQFF. The variable domain in full, with the rest retrieved from reference TRBV12-5 and TRBJ2-1, is DARVTQTPRHKVTEMGQEVTMRCQPILGHNTVFWYRQTMMQGLELLAYFRNRAPLDDSGMPKDRFSAEMPDATLATLKIQPSEPRDSAVYFCASGLVLTGDPNEQFFGPGTRLTVL.

This clone was seen a handful of times. V is TRBV4-3 and J is TRBJ2-3, with a weak D call TRBD1 (5 bases). CDR1 and CDR2 (germline): LGHNA, YSLEER. This CDR3 spans 18 amino acids. The V end lost 2 bases, the J end lost 10 bases, and 28 bases lay between the germline ends. CDR3 amino acids: CASSQFSQDTHPELAQYF. Here the CDR3 DNA reads TGCGCCAGCAGCCAATTTTCCCAGGACACCCACCCAGAGTTGGCGCAGTATTTT.

The CDR3 DNA is TGTGCCAGCAGCCCGAGACTAGCGGGAGGGCCTCTGGATGAGCAGTTCTTC. Its translation is CASSPRLAGGPLDEQFF. The chain joins TRBV7-2 to TRBJ2-1, with 14 bases identical to TRBD2. Per germline, CDR1 SGHTA and CDR2 FQGNSA. The V gene end was trimmed by 5 bases and the J gene end by 8 bases; junction bases not matched to a gene: 11. There are 17 residues in the CDR3. Looking up the rest from reference TRBV7-2 and TRBJ2-1 gives the full variable domain: GAGVSQSPSNKVTEKGKDVELRCDPISGHTALYWYRQSLGQGLEFLIYFQGNSAPDKSGLPSDRFSAERTGGSVSTLTIQRTQQEDSAVYLCASSPRLAGGPLDEQFFGPGTRLTVL.

This sequence joins TRBV10-3 and TRBJ1-5, with TRBD1 matching over 7 bases. The V gene's germline CDR1 is ENHRY and CDR2 SYGVKD. This CDR3 spans 14 amino acids. Trimming took 6 bases from V and 2 from J; bases not matched to a gene: 4. The CDR3 loop is CAIRPGGGNQPQHF. In DNA form, the CDR3 reads TGTGCCATCAGGCCAGGGGGAGGCAATCAGCCCCAGCATTTT.

The rearrangement uses TRBV7-2 and TRBJ1-2, with D possibly TRBD1 on 6 matching bases. V was shortened by 9 bases and J by 1 base, with 12 bases between the two germline ends. Germline V gives CDR1 SGHTA, CDR2 FQGNSA. This CDR3 is built from 13 residues. The CDR3 sequence is CASHRVLNYGYTF. DNA for the CDR3: TGTGCCAGTCACAGGGTCCTTAACTATGGCTACACCTTC.

This clone was counted a few times. This chain connects TRBV27 to TRBJ2-1, with D uncertain. CDR3 length equals 11 residues. Trimming stripped 3 bases from V and 9 bases from J, with 6 bases between. The germline gives CDR1 MNHEY, CDR2 SMNVEV (reference sequence). The CDR3, as DNA: TGTGCCAGCAGTTTCAGGTCTGAGCAGTTCTTC. Protein sequence: CASSFRSEQFF.

The rearrangement uses TRBV5-1 and TRBJ2-2; weak D call: TRBD1 (6 bases). Looked up from germline, CDR1 is SGHRS and CDR2 is YFSETQ. With 6 bases removed from V and 0 bases from J, the gap between germline ends came to 12 bases. The CDR3 is 15 amino acids. The CDR3 region is CASTGTPTNTGELFF. DNA of the CDR3: TGCGCCAGCACTGGGACACCCACGAACACCGGGGAGCTGTTTTTT. The variable domain in full, with the rest retrieved from reference TRBV5-1 and TRBJ2-2, is KAGVTQTPRYLIKTRGQQVTLSCSPISGHRSVSWYQQTPGQGLQFLFEYFSETQRNKGNFPGRFSGRQFSNSRSEMNVSTLELGDSALYLCASTGTPTNTGELFFGEGSRLTVL.

The CDR3 bases are TGTGCCAGCAGCTTGGCGGCCGGGGGCTACGAGCAGTACTTC. Translating gives CASSLAAGGYEQYF. The rearrangement joins TRBV5-4 to TRBJ2-7; D is perhaps TRBD2 (6 bases). The CDR3 has 14 amino acids. The V gene's germline CDR1 is SGHNT and CDR2 YYREEE (reference sequence). The ends were cut back, 0 bases at V and 3 bases at J, with 10 bases in the middle.

This chain links TRBV28 with TRBJ1-1, with D perhaps matching TRBD1 (5 bases). Germline V gene sequence: CDR1 MDHEN, CDR2 SYDVKM. The CDR3 is made up of 15 amino acids. Trimming cost V 5 bases and J 5 bases, with 18 bases left between them. The CDR3 protein is CASSPGGGYLTEAFF. The CDR3 DNA is TGTGCCAGCAGTCCAGGTGGGGGGTACCTGACTGAAGCTTTCTTT.

Concerning this clone: The sample holds other DNA sequences that translate to the same CDR3. This rearrangement joins TRBV6-5 to TRBJ2-1; D call uncertain. CDR3 length equals 11 residues. The V gene's germline CDR1 is MNHEY and CDR2 SVGAGI. V lost 2 bases to trimming and J lost 6 bases, with 2 bases between them. CDR3 DNA: TGTGCCAGCAGTTACCTCAATGAGCAGTTCTTC. Protein sequence: CASSYLNEQFF.

The genes are TRBV29-1 and TRBJ1-4; perhaps TRBD1 as D (6 bases). The CDR3 consists of 13 residues. Between the trimmed V and J ends, which lost 5 bases and 3 bases, there was a span of 10 bases. CDR1 and CDR2 (germline): SQVTM, ANQGSEA. The CDR3, as DNA: TGCAGCGTTCTGACAGGCCCTAATGAAAAACTGTTTTTT. This translates into CSVLTGPNEKLFF.

CDR3 DNA sequence: TGTGCCAGCAGCTTGACAGGGGGAAGCTCCTACGAGCAGTACTTC. Its translation is CASSLTGGSSYEQYF. The J gene is TRBJ2-7, the V gene TRBV11-1; 9 nucleotides align to TRBD1. This CDR3 has 15 residues. With V trimmed by 3 bases and J by 0 bases, 3 bases remained unmatched. Looked up from germline, CDR1 is SGHAT and CDR2 is FQDESV (reference sequence).

The rearrangement links TRBV6-6 to TRBJ2-7; D remains unclear. The CDR3 totals 14 residues. Trimming took 4 bases from V and 0 from J, leaving 10 bases between them. The germline V gene encodes CDR1 MNHNY and CDR2 SVGAGI (reference sequence). The CDR3 loop is CASSWSVSSYEQYF. The CDR3 DNA is TGTGCCAGCAGTTGGAGCGTGAGCTCCTACGAGCAGTACTTC.

This sequence joins TRBV4-3 and TRBJ2-5; D perhaps matches TRBD2 (5 bases). Trimming cost V 1 base and J 1 base, with 10 bases left between them. The CDR3 has 15 amino acids. Germline V gives CDR1 LGHNA, CDR2 YSLEER. For the CDR3, the DNA is TGCGCCAGCAGCCAAGTTGGACTGACCCAAGAGACCCAGTACTTC. It yields the protein CASSQVGLTQETQYF.

V gene TRBV5-1 combines with J gene TRBJ2-7; D not resolved. V shed 0 bases and J shed 3 bases, with 13 bases lying between them. Germline CDR1 and CDR2: SGHRS and YFSETQ. CDR3 length equals 15 residues. This CDR3 reads CASSLDSPSVYEQYF. The CDR3 nucleotides read TGCGCCAGCAGCTTGGATTCCCCGTCTGTCTACGAGCAGTACTTC. Full variable domain (outside the CDR3, taken from reference TRBV5-1 and TRBJ2-7): KAGVTQTPRYLIKTRGQQVTLSCSPISGHRSVSWYQQTPGQGLQFLFEYFSETQRNKGNFPGRFSGRQFSNSRSEMNVSTLELGDSALYLCASSLDSPSVYEQYFGPGTRLTVT.

The rearrangement links TRBV29-1 to TRBJ1-5; D call uncertain. Germline CDR1 SQVTM, CDR2 ANQGSEA. The CDR3 runs 12 residues. The V and J ends lost 4 bases and 2 bases respectively, with 6 bases between them. The CDR3 loop reads CSVGQGNQPQHF. The CDR3 DNA is TGCAGCGTTGGGCAGGGCAATCAGCCCCAGCATTTT.

This clone was counted only a few times. The chain is built from TRBV7-9 and TRBJ2-7; D might be TRBD2 (6 bases). Trimming took 1 base from V and 2 from J, leaving 18 bases between them. Germline loops: CDR1 SEHNR, CDR2 FQNEAQ (reference sequence). This CDR3 contains 17 residues. CDR3 region: CASSLGGTVRIPYEQYF. CDR3 nucleotides: TGTGCCAGCAGCTTAGGGGGGACTGTTAGAATTCCCTACGAGCAGTACTTC.

On this clone itself: Distinct nucleotide sequences in the sample also encode this CDR3. V and J are TRBV9 and TRBJ2-1; 8 bases are shared with TRBD2. From germline, CDR1 is SGDLS and CDR2 YYNGEE. Trimming at V came to 3 bases and at J to 3 bases, leaving 2 bases not matched to a gene. The CDR3 consists of 14 residues. Written as DNA, the CDR3 is TGTGCCAGCAGCGGAACTAGCGGCTACAATGAGCAGTTCTTC. It codes for CASSGTSGYNEQFF.

The rearrangement links TRBV5-1 to TRBJ2-3, with 7 bases aligning to TRBD1. Germline V gene sequence: CDR1 SGHRS, CDR2 YFSETQ. V lost 4 bases to trimming and J lost 2 bases; unmatched junction nucleotides: 4. This CDR3 comprises 14 residues. The CDR3 DNA follows: TGCGCCAGCAGCATTGACAGGGTCACAGATACGCAGTATTTT. Its translation: CASSIDRVTDTQYF.

The chain couples TRBV18 to TRBJ2-3; 9 bases align to TRBD2. The junction had 4 bases not matched to a gene; V was cut back by 2 bases and J by 4 bases. The germline gives CDR1 KGHSH, CDR2 LQKENI. CDR3 size: 15 residues. CDR3 bases: TGTGCCAGCTCACCAGCTGCGGGGGGGTCAGATACGCAGTATTTT. Its translation is CASSPAAGGSDTQYF.

The chain is built from TRBV28 and TRBJ1-1; unclear D gene. The CDR3 contains 14 residues. V dropped 5 bases and J dropped 4 bases, with 14 bases sitting between them. CDR1 is MDHEN and CDR2 is SYDVKM in the germline V gene. The CDR3 DNA sequence: TGTGCCAGCAGTCCCTTAGACACGTTCACTGAAGCTTTCTTT. Protein product: CASSPLDTFTEAFF.

The V gene is TRBV19, the J gene TRBJ1-2; D is unresolved. Trimming removed 0 bases at V and 4 bases at J, with 9 bases between. Germline values: CDR1 LNHDA, CDR2 SQIVND (reference sequence). There are 14 residues in the CDR3. Written as DNA, the CDR3 is TGTGCCAGTAGTATAGATATCGCGGTCTATGGCTACACCTTC. Translation gives CASSIDIAVYGYTF. Supplemented by reference TRBV19 and TRBJ1-2, the full variable domain reads DGGITQSPKYLFRKEGQNVTLSCEQNLNHDAMYWYRQDPGQGLRLIYYSQIVNDFQKGDIAEGYSVSREKKESFPLTVTSAQKNPTAFYLCASSIDIAVYGYTFGSGTRLTVV.

The count of this clone is one. The chain joins TRBV7-3 to TRBJ2-5, with D maybe TRBD2 (6 bases). This CDR3 comprises 13 residues. The V end lost 5 bases, the J end lost 2 bases, and 9 bases lay between the germline ends. CDR1 is SGHTA and CDR2 is FQGTGA in the germline V gene. In DNA form, the CDR3 reads TGTGCCAGCAGCGAGGGACTGCAAGAGACCCAGTACTTC. It yields the protein CASSEGLQETQYF.

This sequence joins TRBV14 and TRBJ2-6; 7 bases fit TRBD1. The germline V gene has CDR1 SGHDN and CDR2 FVKESK. Trimming cost V 4 bases and J 9 bases; bases outside gene matches: 15. The CDR3 extends over 17 amino acids. This CDR3 reads CASSRRQGPLTRNVLTF. The CDR3 DNA sequence: TGTGCCAGCAGCCGAAGACAGGGTCCTCTCACACGCAACGTCCTGACTTTC.

The genes are TRBV4-3 and TRBJ2-3; the match to TRBD2 covers 9 bases. Trimming removed 4 bases from V and 2 bases from J; junction bases left unmatched: 22. The CDR3 is made up of 21 amino acids. Germline values: CDR1 LGHNA, CDR2 YSLEER. CDR3 DNA sequence: TGCGCCAGCAGCCGGGGGCCCCAGGTAGCGGGAGCCATACCCTACACAGATACGCAGTATTTT. Its translation: CASSRGPQVAGAIPYTDTQYF.

The CDR3 bases are TGTGCCTGGAGTTCAGGGAGGACTGAAGCTTTCTTT. Amino acids: CAWSSGRTEAFF. This chain joins TRBV30 and TRBJ1-1; D is perhaps TRBD1 (5 bases). Germline CDR1 is GTSNPN and CDR2 is SVGIG (reference sequence). The CDR3 extends over 12 amino acids. V lost 2 bases and J lost 5, with 9 bases in between. Combining the CDR3 with reference TRBV30 and TRBJ1-1 gives the whole variable domain SQTIHQWPATLVQPVGSPLSLECTVEGTSNPNLYWYRQAAGRGLQLLFYSVGIGQISSEVPQNLSASRPQDRQFILSSKKLLLSDSGFYLCAWSSGRTEAFFGQGTRLTVV.

V is TRBV19 and J is TRBJ1-5, with 8 bases identical to TRBD1. The CDR3 is 14 residues long. The V gene end was trimmed by 8 bases and the J gene end by 6 bases; junction bases not matched to a gene: 9. From germline, CDR1 is LNHDA and CDR2 SQIVND (reference sequence). In nucleotides, the CDR3 is TGTGCCAGTGACACCAGGGGGCGCCGTCAGCCCCAGCATTTT. This sequence encodes CASDTRGRRQPQHF. Using reference TRBV19 and TRBJ1-5 for the parts outside the CDR3, the full variable domain is DGGITQSPKYLFRKEGQNVTLSCEQNLNHDAMYWYRQDPGQGLRLIYYSQIVNDFQKGDIAEGYSVSREKKESFPLTVTSAQKNPTAFYLCASDTRGRRQPQHFGDGTRLSIL.

The chain recombines TRBV27 with TRBJ2-5; D is possibly TRBD2 (6 bases). The J call may be wrong; the DNA end is better matched by TRBJ2-7. Germline V gives CDR1 MNHEY, CDR2 SMNVEV (reference sequence). The CDR3 length is 14 residues. This CDR3 is CASSLGGPSYEQYF. The DNA of the CDR3 is TGTGCCAGCAGTCTCGGGGGACCCTCCTACGAGCAGTACTTC.

The J gene is TRBJ1-2, the V gene TRBV5-4; 12 nucleotides line up with TRBD1. Losses at the gene ends were 4 bases for V and 4 bases for J; bases not matched to a gene: 5. This CDR3 comprises 15 residues. Germline assignment: CDR1 SGHNT and CDR2 YYREEE (reference sequence). CDR3 DNA: TGTGCCAGCAGCGGGACAGGGGGCGGTCTCTATGGCTACACCTTC. Protein: CASSGTGGGLYGYTF.

In DNA form, the CDR3 reads TGCGCCAGCAGCCCAACTGCAGGGGCCCAAGAGACCCAGTACTTC. This gives the protein CASSPTAGAQETQYF. The chain employs TRBV5-1 and TRBJ2-5; tentatively, D is TRBD1 (6 bases). The germline V gene encodes CDR1 SGHRS and CDR2 YFSETQ. Trimming took off 4 bases at V and 1 base at J, with 14 bases between the two ends. There are 15 residues in the CDR3.

The chain is built from TRBV15 and TRBJ2-3; TRBD1 agrees at 9 bases. Trimming cost V 7 bases and J 4 bases; bases outside gene matches: 6. The CDR3 runs to 14 residues. Germline V gene lookup returns CDR1 LNHNV and CDR2 YYDKDF (reference sequence). The CDR3 DNA reads as TGTGCCACCAACGTGGACAGGGGAGCAGATACGCAGTATTTT. Protein: CATNVDRGADTQYF. Supplemented by reference TRBV15 and TRBJ2-3, the full variable domain reads DAMVIQNPRYQVTQFGKPVTLSCSQTLNHNVMYWYQQKSSQAPKLLFHYYDKDFNNEADTPDNFQSRRPNTSFCFLDIRSPGLGDTAMYLCATNVDRGADTQYFGPGTRLTVL.